The rows below give T cell receptor beta chains drawn from one sample of a study of shared clonotypes between healthy human individuals. Only in-frame clones appear in the TCRdb table, and some are missing; sequencing was by immunoSEQ multiplex PCR. Among under 300,000 clones listed, approximately 65% were seen once. Source material: memory CD4+ T cells sorted from blood. The origin of the receptors is a man aged 30 to 39 in good health. Both conserved end residues are part of each CDR3. Fields, in order: CDR3 protein, CDR3 DNA, clone size, J gene, V gene, D gene. A D gene is named only where the DNA matches it firmly. Clone sizes are given selectively: once, few, many, or a class where the clone is expanded.

cdr3_aa: CASSQTQTYQETQYF; cdr3_nt: TGCGCCAGCAGCCAAACTCAAACATACCAAGAGACCCAGTACTTC; clone_size: NA; j_call: TRBJ2-5; v_call: TRBV4-3; d_call: NA
cdr3_aa: CASSLSGRGQETQYF; cdr3_nt: TGTGCCAGCAGCTTATCAGGGAGAGGCCAAGAGACCCAGTACTTC; clone_size: once; j_call: TRBJ2-5; v_call: TRBV7-2; d_call: NA
cdr3_aa: CASSSGLAGLADTQYF; cdr3_nt: TGTGCCAGCAGCTCGGGACTAGCGGGATTGGCAGATACGCAGTATTTT; clone_size: NA; j_call: TRBJ2-3; v_call: TRBV7-8; d_call: TRBD2
cdr3_aa: CASSDGTSGTDTQYF; cdr3_nt: TGCGCCAGCAGTGATGGGACTAGCGGCACAGATACGCAGTATTTT; clone_size: few; j_call: TRBJ2-3; v_call: TRBV5-1; d_call: TRBD2
cdr3_aa: CASSANPTKGYQETQYF; cdr3_nt: TGTGCCAGCAGCGCCAACCCTACAAAGGGATACCAAGAGACCCAGTACTTC; clone_size: NA; j_call: TRBJ2-5; v_call: TRBV9; d_call: NA
cdr3_aa: CASIPGQVNYEQYF; cdr3_nt: TGTGCCAGCATTCCGGGACAGGTGAATTACGAGCAGTACTTC; clone_size: NA; j_call: TRBJ2-7; v_call: TRBV6-1; d_call: TRBD1
cdr3_aa: CASSFVRAVNYGYTF; cdr3_nt: TGTGCCAGCAGCTTTGTCCGGGCGGTAAACTATGGCTACACCTTC; clone_size: NA; j_call: TRBJ1-2; v_call: TRBV5-6; d_call: NA
cdr3_aa: CASRASGVRTYEQYF; cdr3_nt: TGTGCCAGCAGGGCCTCGGGGGTGCGTACCTACGAGCAGTACTTC; clone_size: few; j_call: TRBJ2-7; v_call: TRBV6-1; d_call: NA
cdr3_aa: CASSFIGTATYEQYF; cdr3_nt: TGTGCCAGCAGTTTCATAGGGACAGCGACCTACGAGCAGTACTTC; clone_size: many; j_call: TRBJ2-7; v_call: TRBV27; d_call: TRBD1
cdr3_aa: CASSPGQGKREAFF; cdr3_nt: TGTGCCAGCAGCCCTGGACAGGGGAAAAGGGAAGCTTTCTTT; clone_size: few; j_call: TRBJ1-1; v_call: TRBV6-5; d_call: TRBD1
cdr3_aa: CASSEARLAGVDTQYF; cdr3_nt: TGTGCCAGCAGTGAAGCGCGACTAGCGGGAGTAGATACGCAGTATTTT; clone_size: NA; j_call: TRBJ2-3; v_call: TRBV2; d_call: TRBD2
cdr3_aa: CSYGGEKLFF; cdr3_nt: TGCAGTTATGGGGGGGAAAAACTGTTTTTT; clone_size: NA; j_call: TRBJ1-4; v_call: TRBV20-1; d_call: NA
cdr3_aa: CASGSLDSYGYTF; cdr3_nt: TGTGCCAGCGGCAGCCTGGACAGCTATGGCTACACCTTC; clone_size: NA; j_call: TRBJ1-2; v_call: TRBV11-1; d_call: NA
cdr3_aa: CASRRGGSVGPDTQYF; cdr3_nt: TGCGCCAGCAGGAGAGGGGGCTCGGTGGGTCCAGATACGCAGTATTTT; clone_size: NA; j_call: TRBJ2-3; v_call: TRBV5-1; d_call: TRBD1
cdr3_aa: CASSRDRQQTGGYTF; cdr3_nt: TGTGCCAGCAGTCGTGACAGGCAACAGACGGGTGGCTACACCTTC; clone_size: NA; j_call: TRBJ1-2; v_call: TRBV2; d_call: NA
cdr3_aa: CASSGQGAHTDTQYF; cdr3_nt: TGTGCCAGCAGTGGACAGGGGGCTCACACGGATACGCAGTATTTT; clone_size: NA; j_call: TRBJ2-3; v_call: TRBV2; d_call: TRBD1
cdr3_aa: CASSYLAGETQYF; cdr3_nt: TGTGCCAGCAGCTACCTAGCGGGAGAGACCCAGTACTTC; clone_size: many; j_call: TRBJ2-5; v_call: TRBV7-2; d_call: TRBD2
cdr3_aa: CASTLGGAYAGEKLFF; cdr3_nt: TGTGCCAGCACCCTGGGGGGGGCGTATGCGGGTGAAAAACTGTTTTTT; clone_size: few; j_call: TRBJ1-4; v_call: TRBV11-2; d_call: NA
cdr3_aa: CASRLGGTINQPQHF; cdr3_nt: TGTGCCAGCAGATTGGGGGGGACAATCAACCAGCCCCAGCATTTT; clone_size: NA; j_call: TRBJ1-5; v_call: TRBV28; d_call: NA
cdr3_aa: CSVGTGGSYTEAFF; cdr3_nt: TGCAGCGTAGGGACAGGGGGCTCATACACTGAAGCTTTCTTT; clone_size: NA; j_call: TRBJ1-1; v_call: TRBV29-1; d_call: TRBD1
cdr3_aa: CASSPVARPGTDTQYF; cdr3_nt: TGCGCCAGCAGCCCCGTCGCACGGCCAGGCACAGATACGCAGTATTTT; clone_size: once; j_call: TRBJ2-3; v_call: TRBV5-1; d_call: NA
cdr3_aa: CASPGTGTEKLFF; cdr3_nt: TGTGCCTCTCCCGGGACGGGTACCGAAAAACTGTTTTTT; clone_size: NA; j_call: TRBJ1-4; v_call: TRBV30; d_call: NA
cdr3_aa: CASSLFVAEAFF; cdr3_nt: TGTGCCAGCAGCTTATTTGTCGCTGAAGCTTTCTTT; clone_size: once; j_call: TRBJ1-1; v_call: TRBV7-2; d_call: NA
cdr3_aa: CASSSLTSGRPYEQYF; cdr3_nt: TGTGCCAGTAGTAGCCTGACTAGCGGGAGACCCTACGAGCAGTACTTC; clone_size: many; j_call: TRBJ2-7; v_call: TRBV19; d_call: TRBD2
cdr3_aa: CASSIGLAGGGTQYF; cdr3_nt: TGTGCCAGCAGCATCGGACTAGCGGGAGGTGGTACGCAGTATTTT; clone_size: few; j_call: TRBJ2-3; v_call: TRBV7-2; d_call: TRBD2
cdr3_aa: CASSSRIVRAGNTDTQYF; cdr3_nt: TGTGCCAGCAGCTCCCGCATAGTGCGAGCGGGAAACACAGATACGCAGTATTTT; clone_size: NA; j_call: TRBJ2-3; v_call: TRBV11-2; d_call: TRBD2
cdr3_aa: CASSDRGTSVYEQYF; cdr3_nt: TGTGCCAGCAGCGATAGGGGGACTAGCGTCTACGAGCAGTACTTC; clone_size: NA; j_call: TRBJ2-7; v_call: TRBV11-2; d_call: TRBD2
cdr3_aa: CSVEEDLNTEAFF; cdr3_nt: TGCAGCGTTGAAGAGGACTTGAACACTGAAGCTTTCTTT; clone_size: many; j_call: TRBJ1-1; v_call: TRBV29-1; d_call: NA
cdr3_aa: CASSPEGTYSKGGSYEQYF; cdr3_nt: TGCGCCAGCAGCCCGGAAGGGACATACTCCAAAGGGGGCTCCTACGAGCAGTACTTC; clone_size: NA; j_call: TRBJ2-7; v_call: TRBV5-1; d_call: NA
cdr3_aa: CASSYSGGVSSYEQYF; cdr3_nt: TGTGCCAGCAGTTACTCGGGGGGGGTAAGCTCCTACGAGCAGTACTTC; clone_size: NA; j_call: TRBJ2-7; v_call: TRBV6-6; d_call: TRBD2
cdr3_aa: CASSYTRTSGRETQYF; cdr3_nt: TGTGCCAGCAGTTACACTAGGACTAGCGGGAGAGAGACCCAGTACTTC; clone_size: once; j_call: TRBJ2-5; v_call: TRBV6-5; d_call: TRBD2
cdr3_aa: CSAGLAHTYEQYF; cdr3_nt: TGCAGCGCCGGACTAGCGCATACCTACGAGCAGTACTTC; clone_size: NA; j_call: TRBJ2-7; v_call: TRBV29-1; d_call: TRBD2
cdr3_aa: CARSATEPLAKETQYF; cdr3_nt: TGTGCCAGAAGCGCAACAGAACCCCTCGCTAAAGAGACCCAGTACTTC; clone_size: NA; j_call: TRBJ2-5; v_call: TRBV5-3; d_call: NA
cdr3_aa: CASSRSTGGYQPQHF; cdr3_nt: TGTGCCAGCAGTAGATCGACGGGTGGGTATCAGCCCCAGCATTTT; clone_size: NA; j_call: TRBJ1-5; v_call: TRBV6-1; d_call: NA
cdr3_aa: CASSISGLNNEQFF; cdr3_nt: TGCGCCAGCTCAATTAGCGGTCTCAACAATGAGCAGTTCTTC; clone_size: NA; j_call: TRBJ2-1; v_call: TRBV10-1; d_call: NA
cdr3_aa: CASGGTGGDEQYF; cdr3_nt: TGTGCCAGCGGAGGGACAGGGGGCGACGAGCAGTACTTC; clone_size: once; j_call: TRBJ2-7; v_call: TRBV2; d_call: TRBD1
cdr3_aa: CASSYNQGANYGYTF; cdr3_nt: TGTGCCAGCAGTTACAATCAGGGGGCTAACTATGGCTACACCTTC; clone_size: few; j_call: TRBJ1-2; v_call: TRBV6-5; d_call: TRBD1
cdr3_aa: CASRQTMNTEAFF; cdr3_nt: TGTGCCAGCAGACAGACTATGAACACTGAAGCTTTCTTT; clone_size: NA; j_call: TRBJ1-1; v_call: TRBV6-1; d_call: NA
cdr3_aa: CASSLSTVIPNYGYTF; cdr3_nt: TGTGCCAGCAGCCTCTCCACAGTTATACCTAACTATGGCTACACCTTC; clone_size: many; j_call: TRBJ1-2; v_call: TRBV5-6; d_call: NA
cdr3_aa: CASSTIRDRRYF; cdr3_nt: TGTGCCAGCAGCACTATTCGGGACAGAAGGTACTTC; clone_size: NA; j_call: TRBJ2-4; v_call: TRBV28; d_call: TRBD1
cdr3_aa: CASSPQGAHTQYF; cdr3_nt: TGCGCCAGCAGCCCCCAGGGGGCCCATACGCAGTATTTT; clone_size: NA; j_call: TRBJ2-3; v_call: TRBV4-3; d_call: TRBD1
cdr3_aa: CASSLLFGSRQPQHF; cdr3_nt: TGTGCCAGCAGTTTATTATTCGGGTCTCGACAGCCCCAGCATTTT; clone_size: many; j_call: TRBJ1-5; v_call: TRBV27; d_call: NA
cdr3_aa: CASSSLAGVQYNEQFF; cdr3_nt: TGTGCCAGCAGCTCCTTAGCGGGAGTTCAATACAATGAGCAGTTCTTC; clone_size: NA; j_call: TRBJ2-1; v_call: TRBV11-2; d_call: TRBD2
cdr3_aa: CAIRGGYTDTQYF; cdr3_nt: TGTGCCATCCGGGGCGGCTACACAGATACGCAGTATTTT; clone_size: NA; j_call: TRBJ2-3; v_call: TRBV6-5; d_call: NA
cdr3_aa: CASSPPRGGETQYF; cdr3_nt: TGTGCCAGCTCACCGCCCAGAGGGGGCGAGACCCAGTACTTC; clone_size: NA; j_call: TRBJ2-5; v_call: TRBV18; d_call: TRBD1
cdr3_aa: CASSFQGLDEQYF; cdr3_nt: TGTGCCAGCAGTTTTCAGGGGTTGGACGAGCAGTACTTC; clone_size: NA; j_call: TRBJ2-7; v_call: TRBV6-5; d_call: NA
cdr3_aa: CASSQTGGRAEQFF; cdr3_nt: TGTGCCAGCAGCCAGACAGGGGGCCGAGCTGAGCAGTTCTTC; clone_size: NA; j_call: TRBJ2-1; v_call: TRBV14; d_call: TRBD1